Listed here are 32 T cell receptor beta chains from one sample, sequenced in a study of blood T cell repertoires in COVID-19. Clones were read by immunoSEQ multiplex PCR, and TCRdb kept only the in-frame ones, dropping some. The repertoire includes around 50,000 clones, more than 75% of them detected once, and approximately 9.6% sits in the top ten. The sample comprised peripheral blood. The receptors were gathered from a man aged 50-59 years with active COVID-19.

The chain recombines TRBV6-1 with TRBJ2-3; D is uncertain. Germline V gene lookup returns CDR1 MNHNS and CDR2 SASEGT. The CDR3 runs to 15 residues. V lost 0 bases, J lost 0 bases, and 7 bases lay in between. CDR3 nucleotides: TGTGCCAGCAGTGAAGCGGCGCGGAGCACAGATACGCAGTATTTT. Its translation: CASSEAARSTDTQYF.

V is TRBV29-1 and J is TRBJ2-2; possible D gene TRBD2, 5 bases. Germline V gene sequence: CDR1 SQVTM, CDR2 ANQGSEA. This CDR3 region has 14 residues. Trimming shortened V by 6 bases and J by 4 bases, and 15 bases separated the two germline ends. The CDR3 DNA is TGCAGCGTGGGCCCGGGGAGTAGCACCGGGGAGCTGTTTTTT. Protein sequence: CSVGPGSSTGELFF.

V is TRBV24-1 and J is TRBJ2-1; 7 nucleotides line up with TRBD2. The ends lost 9 bases at V and 2 bases at J; junction bases unmatched: 9. Germline V gene lookup returns CDR1 KGHDR and CDR2 SFDVKD. The CDR3 spans 15 residues. The chain's CDR3 is CATGEGKVPYNEQFF. CDR3 sequence (DNA): TGTGCCACCGGGGAGGGAAAAGTACCCTACAATGAGCAGTTCTTC.

The table lists this clone with a few counts. The V and J genes are TRBV3-1 (or the pseudogene TRBV3-2) and TRBJ2-7, with a weak D call TRBD2 (6 bases). Germline lookup yields CDR1 LGHDT and CDR2 YNNKEL (reference sequence). CDR3 length equals 15 residues. V shed 4 bases and J shed 2 bases, with 15 bases lying between them. The CDR3 region has the DNA TGTGCCAGCAGCCCTGGGGCTAGCGAGACCTACGAGCAGTACTTC. Translation: CASSPGASETYEQYF.

The CDR3 here is CASSTGQGYEQYF. In DNA form, the CDR3 reads TGCGCCAGCAGCACGGGACAGGGTTACGAGCAGTACTTC. The chain combines TRBV5-1 with TRBJ2-7; 9 nucleotides agree with TRBD1. Unmatched junction bases numbered 3, after V lost 4 bases and J lost 4 bases. This CDR3 has 13 residues. The germline V gene encodes CDR1 SGHRS and CDR2 YFSETQ.

This clone was counted a few times. V is TRBV11-2 and J is TRBJ1-1, with TRBD1 matching over 8 bases. This CDR3 is 17 amino acids long. Unmatched junction bases numbered 10, after V lost 4 bases and J lost 0 bases. Germline loops: CDR1 SGHAT, CDR2 FQNNGV. Here the CDR3 reads CASSWGPDRGMNTEAFF. The CDR3 DNA follows: TGTGCCAGCAGCTGGGGACCAGACAGGGGCATGAACACTGAAGCTTTCTTT.

The chain couples TRBV19 to TRBJ1-1; 7 positions agree with TRBD1. The V segment lost 5 bases and the J segment 0 bases; nucleotides outside the gene matches: 3. Germline V lookup: CDR1 LNHDA, CDR2 SQIVND (reference sequence). The CDR3 is made up of 14 amino acids. This CDR3 reads CASSLQGLNTEAFF. CDR3 sequence (DNA): TGTGCCAGTAGTTTACAGGGGCTGAACACTGAAGCTTTCTTT.

This chain joins TRBV15 and TRBJ2-5; D may be TRBD2 (7 bases). Per the germline V gene, CDR1 is LNHNV and CDR2 is YYDKDF (reference sequence). Trimming left V 3 bases short and J 5 bases short, with 10 bases between. The CDR3 consists of 13 residues. The CDR3 loop is CATSRGGAETQYF. The CDR3 nucleotides are TGTGCCACCAGCAGGGGGGGGGCCGAGACCCAGTACTTC.

This chain connects TRBV15 to TRBJ2-7; 7 bases line up with TRBD1. This CDR3 is 12 amino acids long. J gave up 7 bases and V 0 bases, and 0 bases lay outside the gene matches. CDR1 is LNHNV, CDR2 YYDKDF, per germline (reference sequence). The CDR3 DNA is TGTGCCACCAGCAGAGACAGGGGGGAGCAGTACTTC. It is translated as CATSRDRGEQYF.

The chain uses TRBV9 and TRBJ1-5, with TRBD1 identical over 10 bases. The germline CDR1 and CDR2 sequences are SGDLS and YYNGEE. V was clipped by 6 bases and J by 7 bases; unmatched bases: 10. The CDR3 sequence is 15 residues long. CDR3 in DNA: TGTGCCAGCACCCGAACAGGGGACAGGGGCCAGCCCCAGCATTTT. It encodes CASTRTGDRGQPQHF.

This chain uses TRBV6-2 or TRBV6-3 with TRBJ2-1; TRBD2 matches at 10 bases. The CDR3 extends over 18 amino acids. Germline-derived CDR1 and CDR2 are MNHEY and SVGEGT. V dropped 4 bases and J dropped 0; count of bases not matched to a gene: 9. As DNA, the CDR3 is TGTGCCAGCAGTTCGACTAGCGGGCGCCAGAGCTCCTACAATGAGCAGTTCTTC. Translated, it gives CASSSTSGRQSSYNEQFF.

V usage is TRBV11-2 and J usage is TRBJ2-7, with TRBD1 identical over 7 bases. Germline CDR1 and CDR2: SGHAT and FQNNGV. The CDR3 loop spans 14 amino acids. V lost 5 bases and J lost 0; bases outside the gene matches: 4. The CDR3 DNA sequence: TGTGCCAGCAGCCCCGACAGGGCCTCCTACGAGCAGTACTTC. Protein: CASSPDRASYEQYF.

The chain has TRBV7-2 and TRBJ2-5, with a tentative D call TRBD1 (5 bases). V lost 1 base to trimming and J lost 2 bases, with 11 bases between them. CDR1 is SGHTA and CDR2 is FQGNSA in the germline V gene. This CDR3 region has 15 residues. The CDR3 nucleotides read TGTGCCAGCAGCTTAGGTCGGGCAGGGCAAGAGACCCAGTACTTC. It translates to CASSLGRAGQETQYF.

V gene TRBV6-5 combines with J gene TRBJ2-7, with D tentatively TRBD1 (6 bases). V was cut by 5 bases and J by 5 bases, with 16 bases left in between. The CDR3 extends over 14 amino acids. CDR1 and CDR2 from the germline V gene are MNHEY and SVGAGI. The CDR3 protein is CASSQQGPPDEQYF. CDR3 nucleotide sequence: TGTGCCAGCAGTCAACAGGGTCCACCGGACGAGCAGTACTTC.

The chain links TRBV4-1 to TRBJ1-2; no firm D call. The V gene lost 0 bases and the J gene lost 4 bases, with 15 bases spanning the gap. The CDR3 spans 16 residues. Germline V gives CDR1 MGHRA, CDR2 YSYEKL. The CDR3 nucleotides read TGCGCCAGCAGCCAAGAATGGGGAGGAGGCTCCTATGGCTACACCTTC. This sequence encodes CASSQEWGGGSYGYTF.

The rearrangement uses TRBV25-1 and TRBJ2-7, with TRBD2 identical over 13 bases. This CDR3 has 16 amino acids. V shed 10 bases and J 7 bases; nucleotides not matched to a gene: 16. Germline CDR1 reads MGHDK; CDR2 reads SYGVNS. The CDR3 sequence: CATRTSGRLQGGEQYF. The CDR3 DNA reads as TGTGCCACCCGGACTAGCGGGAGACTTCAGGGCGGAGAGCAGTACTTC.

This chain links TRBV4-2 with TRBJ2-5, with 8 bases matching TRBD2. Germline loops: CDR1 LGHNA, CDR2 YNFKEQ. The V gene end was trimmed by 1 base and the J gene end by 5 bases; junction bases not matched to a gene: 12. This CDR3 contains 17 residues. For the CDR3, the DNA is TGTGCCAGCAGCCAAGGGACCGGGGGGGCCGACGGGGAGACCCAGTACTTC. Protein: CASSQGTGGADGETQYF.

The chain has TRBV18 and TRBJ2-1, with TRBD2 matching over 9 bases. Germline V lookup: CDR1 KGHSH, CDR2 LQKENI. The CDR3 runs 18 residues. J was trimmed by 0 bases and V by 2 bases; bases with no gene match: 8. The CDR3 spells CASSPGLAGPFSYNEQFF. CDR3 nucleotide sequence: TGTGCCAGCTCACCAGGGCTAGCGGGGCCCTTCTCCTACAATGAGCAGTTCTTC.

The gene calls are TRBV7-9 and TRBJ2-1, with a possible D match to TRBD2 (5 bases). With 5 bases removed from V and 0 bases from J, the gap between germline ends came to 20 bases. The CDR3 runs 18 residues. CDR1 is SEHNR, CDR2 FQNEAQ, per germline (reference sequence). CDR3 loop: CASSRRRAGYSSYNEQFF. For the CDR3, the DNA is TGTGCCAGCAGCCGCCGGCGGGCTGGTTACAGCTCCTACAATGAGCAGTTCTTC. The full variable domain, completed using reference TRBV7-9 and TRBJ2-1, is DTGVSQNPRHKITKRGQNVTFRCDPISEHNRLYWYRQTLGQGPEFLTYFQNEAQLEKSRLLSDRFSAERPKGSFSTLEIQRTEQGDSAMYLCASSRRRAGYSSYNEQFFGPGTRLTVL.

The chain links TRBV3-1 (or the pseudogene TRBV3-2) to TRBJ2-7; TRBD1 is a possible D gene (5 bases). The V gene lost 4 bases and the J gene lost 4 bases, with 17 bases spanning the gap. The germline CDR1 and CDR2 sequences are LGHDT and YNNKEL (reference sequence). This CDR3 spans 15 amino acids. CDR3: CASSPNTQGTYEQYF. The CDR3 nucleotides are TGTGCCAGCAGCCCCAATACTCAGGGTACTTACGAGCAGTACTTC.

This clone was seen once. The chain links TRBV19 to TRBJ1-6; 12 nucleotides match TRBD1. From germline, CDR1 is LNHDA and CDR2 SQIVND (reference sequence). V trimming: 8 bases; J trimming: 7 bases; junction bases outside the gene matches: 9. The length of the CDR3 is 16 residues. Written as DNA, the CDR3 is TGTGCCAGTTCCAGGGGACAGGGGGCGCGAAATTCACCCCTCCACTTT. Protein: CASSRGQGARNSPLHF.

The chain uses TRBV7-9 and TRBJ1-5; D not resolved. This CDR3 contains 13 residues. Germline V gene sequence: CDR1 SEHNR, CDR2 FQNEAQ (reference sequence). Trimming left V 1 base short and J 4 bases short, with 5 bases between. The CDR3 here is CASSLGVNQPQHF. The CDR3 region has the DNA TGTGCCAGCAGCTTAGGAGTTAATCAGCCCCAGCATTTT.

The V gene is TRBV7-8, the J gene TRBJ1-1; D gene uncertain. In germline, CDR1 is SGHVS, CDR2 FQNEAQ. The CDR3 is 13 amino acids. Trimming removed 5 bases at V and 1 base at J, with 8 bases between. CDR3 in amino acids: CASSRQANTEAFF. As DNA, the CDR3 is TGTGCCAGCAGCCGACAAGCGAACACTGAAGCTTTCTTT. Filled out from reference TRBV7-8 and TRBJ1-1, the complete variable domain reads GAGVSQSPRYKVAKRGQDVALRCDPISGHVSLFWYQQALGQGPEFLTYFQNEAQLDKSGLPSDRFFAERPEGSVSTLKIQRTQQEDSAVYLCASSRQANTEAFFGQGTRLTVV.

The genes are TRBV3-1 (or the pseudogene TRBV3-2) and TRBJ2-7, with 9 bases fitting TRBD2. CDR1 is LGHDT and CDR2 is YNNKEL in the germline V gene (reference sequence). This CDR3 has 15 amino acids. The V and J ends lost 6 bases and 7 bases, in that order; junction bases with no gene match: 13. The CDR3 coding sequence is TGTGCCAGCAGTCTGGAGGGACTAGCTTTCAGGGAGCAGTACTTC. As protein: CASSLEGLAFREQYF.

This clone was seen once. CDR3 region: CASSKQAPADTGELFF. For the CDR3, the DNA is TGTGCCAGCTCAAAACAGGCACCCGCCGACACCGGGGAGCTGTTTTTT. The chain combines TRBV18 with TRBJ2-2, with D possibly being TRBD1 (5 bases). The CDR3 is made up of 16 amino acids. With 5 bases removed from V and 3 bases from J, the gap between germline ends came to 16 bases. CDR1 KGHSH and CDR2 LQKENI come from the germline V gene.

The rearrangement links TRBV5-1 to TRBJ2-7; maybe TRBD2 (6 bases). Trimming pared 3 bases from V and 3 bases from J, leaving 19 bases between. The CDR3 is 16 amino acids. Germline V CDR1 and CDR2: SGHRS, YFSETQ. CDR3 residues: CASSSSLGGGGYEQYF. The DNA for the CDR3 is TGCGCCAGCAGCTCATCCCTCGGGGGAGGCGGCTACGAGCAGTACTTC.

The chain carries TRBV6-2 or TRBV6-3 and TRBJ2-7; D may be TRBD2 (6 bases). The CDR3 sequence is 13 residues long. In germline, CDR1 is MNHEY, CDR2 SVGEGT. Between the trimmed V and J ends, which lost 5 bases and 7 bases, there was a span of 15 bases. The CDR3 spells CASSMAGITEQYF. CDR3 bases: TGTGCCAGCAGTATGGCGGGAATAACGGAGCAGTACTTC.

The rearrangement uses TRBV18 and TRBJ2-5, with a tentative D call TRBD2 (6 bases). The V end lost 6 bases, the J end lost 5 bases, and 13 bases lay between the germline ends. The CDR3 spans 13 residues. Germline CDR1 is KGHSH and CDR2 is LQKENI. The CDR3, as DNA: TGTGCCAGCTCCCTGGAGGGCCTGGAGACCCAGTACTTC. Translation: CASSLEGLETQYF.

The V and J genes are TRBV9 and TRBJ1-2; 9 bases line up with TRBD1. With 0 bases clipped from V and 6 bases from J, the junction kept 3 bases outside the gene matches. Germline CDR1 and CDR2: SGDLS and YYNGEE. The CDR3 length is 14 residues. This CDR3 is CASSVDRGLNGYTF. The CDR3 region has the DNA TGTGCCAGCAGCGTAGACAGGGGGCTTAATGGCTACACCTTC.

The count of this clone is one. The chain carries TRBV25-1 and TRBJ1-5; D gene unclear. V was clipped by 0 bases and J by 5 bases, with 5 bases between them. The CDR3 totals 13 residues. Germline assignment: CDR1 MGHDK and CDR2 SYGVNS. CDR3 in DNA: TGTGCCAGCAGTGAATATTTCGATCAGCCCCAGCATTTT. Amino acids: CASSEYFDQPQHF.

The J gene is TRBJ2-7, the V gene TRBV23-1; TRBD1 agrees at 9 bases. TRBV23-1 is an ORF, with its function uncertain. This CDR3 has 17 amino acids. V trimming: 0 bases; J trimming: 3 bases; junction bases outside the gene matches: 9. As DNA, the CDR3 is TGCGCCAGCAGTCAATCCCGCCGGGACAGGGCATACTACGAGCAGTACTTC. It specifies CASSQSRRDRAYYEQYF.

The rearrangement joins TRBV13 to TRBJ2-7, with 8 bases identical to TRBD1. Germline CDR1 reads PRHDT; CDR2 reads FYEKMQ (reference sequence). J gave up 5 bases and V 0 bases, and 3 bases lay outside the gene matches. The length of the CDR3 is 14 residues. The CDR3 sequence: CASSLGTGGNEQYF. The CDR3 region has the DNA TGTGCCAGCAGCTTAGGCACAGGGGGAAACGAGCAGTACTTC. Together with reference TRBV13 and TRBJ2-7, the CDR3 gives the full variable domain: AAGVIQSPRHLIKEKRETATLKCYPIPRHDTVYWYQQGPGQDPQFLISFYEKMQSDKGSIPDRFSAQQFSDYHSELNMSSLELGDSALYFCASSLGTGGNEQYFGPGTRLTVT.